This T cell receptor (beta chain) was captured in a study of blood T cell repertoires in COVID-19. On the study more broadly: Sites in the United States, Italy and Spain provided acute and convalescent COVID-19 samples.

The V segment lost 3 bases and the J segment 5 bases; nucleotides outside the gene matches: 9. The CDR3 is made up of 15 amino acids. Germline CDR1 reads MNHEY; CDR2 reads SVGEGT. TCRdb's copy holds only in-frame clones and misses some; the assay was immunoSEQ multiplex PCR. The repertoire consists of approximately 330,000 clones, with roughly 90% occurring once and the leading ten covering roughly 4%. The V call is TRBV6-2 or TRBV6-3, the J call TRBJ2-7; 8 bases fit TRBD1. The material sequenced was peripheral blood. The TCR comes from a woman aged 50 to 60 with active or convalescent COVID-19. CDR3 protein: CASSYGDRLWNEQYF. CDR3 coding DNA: TGTGCCAGCAGTTATGGGGACAGGCTGTGGAACGAGCAGTACTTC.